This T cell receptor beta chain comes out of a study of T cell changes during pregnancy in multiple sclerosis (dated by TCRdb to between 2017 and 2020). Turning to the overall study: In women with multiple sclerosis, the researchers looked at how the T cell repertoire shifted as pregnancy progressed.

Library preparation used the immunoSEQ multiplex PCR assay. The source is immuneACCESS, and TCRdb retained only in-frame sequences with V and J called. Part of the clones is not carried over; for the studies checked, unresolved V genes explain less than half of this, and the remainder is unexplained. Here the sample has 100,000 to 110,000 clones; about nine tenths occur a single time. Together, the top ten hold less than 2.5% of the sample. According to the germline V gene, CDR1 reads MGHRA and CDR2 reads YSYEKL. The germline V and J ends show losses of 0 bases and 5 bases respectively, and no gene match explains 6 bases of the junction. The CDR3 runs 16 residues from the cysteine to the phenylalanine. Just the 48-base CDR3 DNA is kept, in frame starting at base 1. A note on this clone: It has no known antigen specificity. No per-base quality is available; no much larger clone lies one base away.

This clonotype was sampled from a female donor with multiple sclerosis, enrolled in a pregnancy study. The sequencing used peripheral blood, collected after pregnancy. The rearranged chain carries TRBV4-1 and TRBJ2-1; 8 junctional bases match TRBD2. The CDR3 protein is CASSQDPGLGNNEQFF. The DNA sequence follows: TGCGCCAGCAGCCAAGACCCGGGACTAGGTAACAATGAGCAGTTCTTC.